These 22 T cell receptor beta chains came from one sample sequenced in a study of CD8 T cells in ankylosing spondylitis. These TCRs' antigens remain unknown. Study-wide results and limits: Seemingly characteristic of ankylosing spondylitis blood was a TCR beta motif consisting of about 8 highly homologous variants.

TCRdb ran MiXCR on the 5' RACE reads and lists one entry per CDR3 protein. Of over 700,000 distinct CDR3 sequences in the sample, roughly 19% are singletons; the top ten hold around 19%. The sequenced sample consisted of blood, either unsorted or a sorted T cell fraction (not recorded which). The source is a male donor with ankylosing spondylitis.

The chain links TRBV30 to TRBJ2-7, with D possibly being TRBD2 (8 bases). V gave up 2 bases and J gave up 3 bases, with 17 bases separating them. The CDR3 length is 15 residues. CDR1 GTSNPN and CDR2 SVGIG come from the germline V gene (reference sequence). Here the CDR3 DNA reads TGTGCCTGGAGTAGAAAGGGGGCGGGGGGCTACGAGCAGTACTTC. Its protein is CAWSRKGAGGYEQYF.

V is TRBV4-1 and J is TRBJ2-7; D is perhaps TRBD2 (5 bases). This CDR3 spans 19 amino acids. Germline V gene sequence: CDR1 MGHRA, CDR2 YSYEKL. V was trimmed by 1 base and J by 3 bases, leaving 25 bases between them. In DNA form, the CDR3 reads TGCGCCAGCAGCCAAGGTGTGCTTGGGAGTTCGGGTTCCGGCTACGAGCAGTACTTC. It is translated as CASSQGVLGSSGSGYEQYF.

The genes are TRBV6-2 or TRBV6-3 and TRBJ2-3; 7 nucleotides match TRBD2. This CDR3 is built from 17 residues. Germline V lookup: CDR1 MNHEY, CDR2 SVGEGT. Trimming cost V 4 bases and J 5 bases; bases outside gene matches: 15. The CDR3 sequence: CASSLGWDYLPGDTQYF. Written as DNA, the CDR3 is TGTGCCAGCAGTTTAGGCTGGGACTACCTTCCGGGAGATACGCAGTATTTT.

This clonotype was detected ten times or more. The J gene is TRBJ2-3, the V gene TRBV29-1; D might be TRBD2 (5 bases). Germline values: CDR1 SQVTM, CDR2 ANQGSEA. Between the trimmed V and J ends, which lost 7 bases and 3 bases, there was a span of 11 bases. CDR3 length: 12 residues. This chain's CDR3 is CSGTEGTDTQYF. The CDR3 DNA reads TGCAGCGGGACCGAGGGTACAGATACGCAGTATTTT.

This clonotype came up a few times. The rearrangement joins TRBV5-6 to TRBJ2-1; TRBD2 aligns across 13 bases. Germline-derived CDR1 and CDR2 are SGHDT and YYEEEE. CDR3 length equals 16 residues. The V gene end was trimmed by 4 bases and the J gene end by 10 bases; junction bases not matched to a gene: 11. DNA of the CDR3: TGTGCCAGCAGCACCCAAGGACTAGCGGGAGTAGGGGAGCAGTTCTTC. The encoded protein is CASSTQGLAGVGEQFF.

This rearrangement joins TRBV6-5 to TRBJ1-5; possible D gene TRBD1, 5 bases. The ends were cut back, 2 bases at V and 4 bases at J, with 9 bases in the middle. Per the germline V gene, CDR1 is MNHEY and CDR2 is SVGAGI. The CDR3 consists of 14 residues. The CDR3 bases are TGTGCCAGCAGTTACGGGGGAGAGAATCAGCCCCAGCATTTT. Protein product: CASSYGGENQPQHF.

This clonotype was recorded many times. The chain couples TRBV12-3 or TRBV12-4 to TRBJ2-3, with 8 bases matching TRBD2. This CDR3 region has 15 residues. Losses at the gene ends were 3 bases for V and 6 bases for J; bases not matched to a gene: 8. The CDR3 loop is CASSFDGGAGDTQYF. The CDR3 coding sequence is TGTGCCAGCAGTTTTGACGGGGGGGCCGGGGATACGCAGTATTTT.

V usage is TRBV10-3 and J usage is TRBJ1-4; no firm D call. CDR1 ENHRY and CDR2 SYGVKD come from the germline V gene. Trimming took 4 bases from V and 1 from J, leaving 13 bases between them. The CDR3 is 16 residues long. The CDR3 region is CAISVGKGGTNEKLFF. CDR3 coding DNA: TGTGCCATCAGTGTCGGGAAGGGAGGAACTAATGAAAAACTGTTTTTT.

The rearrangement joins TRBV5-1 to TRBJ2-3; no clear D. V was clipped by 0 bases and J by 6 bases, with 11 bases between them. The CDR3 sequence is 14 residues long. CDR1 is SGHRS, CDR2 YFSETQ, per germline. The CDR3 sequence is CASSLGLWKDTQYF. CDR3 sequence (DNA): TGCGCCAGCAGCTTGGGGCTATGGAAGGATACGCAGTATTTT. Looking up the rest from reference TRBV5-1 and TRBJ2-3 gives the full variable domain: KAGVTQTPRYLIKTRGQQVTLSCSPISGHRSVSWYQQTPGQGLQFLFEYFSETQRNKGNFPGRFSGRQFSNSRSEMNVSTLELGDSALYLCASSLGLWKDTQYFGPGTRLTVL.

The rearrangement uses TRBV5-6 and TRBJ2-1; 8 positions agree with TRBD2. The J segment lost 4 bases and the V segment lost 0 bases, leaving 6 bases of the junction unmatched. The CDR3 runs to 16 residues. Germline CDR1 and CDR2: SGHDT and YYEEEE. CDR3 residues: CASSLAGRAEYNEQFF. The CDR3, as DNA: TGTGCCAGCAGCTTGGCCGGGAGGGCGGAATACAATGAGCAGTTCTTC.

There are a few counts of this clonotype. This CDR3 is CASRAGVSSYEQYF. CDR3 DNA sequence: TGTGCCAGCAGGGCGGGGGTTAGCTCCTACGAGCAGTACTTC. The rearrangement uses TRBV2 and TRBJ2-7; 7 positions match TRBD2. The CDR3 contains 14 residues. Germline CDR1 SNHLY, CDR2 FYNNEI. J lost 0 bases, V lost 6 bases, and 5 bases had no gene match.

This clonotype came up many times. This rearrangement joins TRBV28 to TRBJ2-5, with D possibly TRBD2 on 5 matching bases. V lost 8 bases, J lost 5 bases, and 6 bases lay in between. The CDR3 runs 10 residues. The V gene's germline CDR1 is MDHEN and CDR2 SYDVKM. CDR3 sequence (DNA): TGTGCCAGCCGAGGGGAGACCCAGTACTTC. Translating it yields CASRGETQYF.

This clonotype occurred a few times. This sequence joins TRBV20-1 and TRBJ2-3; 7 nucleotides line up with TRBD2. The CDR3 extends over 14 amino acids. J lost 2 bases, V lost 5 bases, and 7 bases had no gene match. Germline assignment: CDR1 DFQATT and CDR2 SNEGSKA (reference sequence). The CDR3 region has the DNA TGCAGTGCTCCGGGACTACAAAACACAGATACGCAGTATTTT. This gives the protein CSAPGLQNTDTQYF.

This clonotype was seen a few times. The chain is built from TRBV20-1 and TRBJ2-2; tentatively, D is TRBD1 (5 bases). CDR1 DFQATT and CDR2 SNEGSKA come from the germline V gene (reference sequence). This CDR3 has 13 amino acids. V was clipped by 6 bases and J by 2 bases, with 10 bases between them. The CDR3 DNA reads as TGCAGTGCGGGTCGGACAAACACCGGGGAGCTGTTTTTT. As protein: CSAGRTNTGELFF.

This clonotype was counted between two and nine times. V is TRBV7-8 and J is TRBJ1-5; a weak D match, TRBD1 (6 bases). The CDR3 sequence is 17 residues long. Trimming left V 4 bases short and J 4 bases short, with 20 bases between. Germline-derived CDR1 and CDR2 are SGHVS and FQNEAQ. As DNA, the CDR3 is TGTGCCAGCAGCTCCAGGGGAAGGGGTATAGGGAATCAGCCCCAGCATTTT. This encodes CASSSRGRGIGNQPQHF.

This clonotype was seen a handful of times. V usage is TRBV11-2 and J usage is TRBJ1-2; D may be TRBD1 (6 bases). This CDR3 is built from 17 residues. The V gene's germline CDR1 is SGHAT and CDR2 FQNNGV. Trimming removed 4 bases from V and 5 bases from J, with 23 bases in between. CDR3 amino acids: CASSWGTGSGPRYGYTF. CDR3 coding DNA: TGTGCCAGCAGCTGGGGTACAGGGTCTGGCCCACGATATGGCTACACCTTC.

This clonotype was seen only a few times. The V and J genes are TRBV7-9 and TRBJ1-6, with 8 nucleotides matching TRBD1. The CDR3 extends over 14 amino acids. V was pared by 5 bases and J by 10 bases, with 7 bases of the junction left unmatched. CDR1 is SEHNR, CDR2 FQNEAQ, per germline (reference sequence). The CDR3 protein is CASSQPRQGSPLHF. The CDR3 nucleotides read TGTGCCAGCAGCCAACCTAGACAGGGGTCACCCCTCCACTTT.

The chain employs TRBV24-1 and TRBJ2-2; 9 bases fit TRBD2. Germline lookup yields CDR1 KGHDR and CDR2 SFDVKD. The ends lost 5 bases at V and 5 bases at J; junction bases unmatched: 11. This CDR3 spans 17 amino acids. In DNA, the CDR3 is TGTGCCACCAGTGGACCTAGCGGGATAGCTGTGACCGGGGAGCTGTTTTTT. It codes for CATSGPSGIAVTGELFF.

The V and J genes are TRBV10-3 and TRBJ2-7, with a possible D match to TRBD1 (5 bases). The CDR3 has 13 residues. Trimming took 6 bases from V and 3 from J, leaving 12 bases between them. From germline, CDR1 is ENHRY and CDR2 SYGVKD. CDR3 protein: CAISSTGDYEQYF. The CDR3 coding sequence is TGTGCCATCAGCTCCACAGGTGACTACGAGCAGTACTTC.

The sample holds a few counts of this clonotype. V gene TRBV5-6 combines with J gene TRBJ2-1; perhaps TRBD2 as D (6 bases). The CDR3 loop spans 15 amino acids. V dropped 3 bases and J dropped 4 bases, with 14 bases sitting between them. CDR1 is SGHDT, CDR2 YYEEEE, per germline. CDR3 DNA sequence: TGTGCCAGCAGCTCGGGAGTGACGATTTACAATGAGCAGTTCTTC. Translated, it gives CASSSGVTIYNEQFF.

The V gene is TRBV29-1, the J gene TRBJ1-1, with D perhaps TRBD1 (6 bases). The germline V gene has CDR1 SQVTM and CDR2 ANQGSEA. Trimming cost V 6 bases and J 11 bases, with 22 bases left between them. This CDR3 region has 13 residues. CDR3 sequence reads: CSVPGRGAQGAFF. The CDR3 coding sequence is TGCAGCGTCCCCGGGAGGGGGGCGCAGGGGGCTTTCTTT.

This clonotype has ten or more counts. The V gene is TRBV12-3 or TRBV12-4, the J gene TRBJ2-7, with D perhaps TRBD2 (5 bases). Trimming shortened V by 5 bases and J by 2 bases, and 19 bases separated the two germline ends. The CDR3 runs 16 residues. CDR3 in DNA: TGTGCCAGCAGTCATGGGCCCGGACTTCCGGCCTACGAGCAGTACTTC. It encodes CASSHGPGLPAYEQYF.